This T cell receptor beta chain derives from a study of blood T cell repertoires in COVID-19. There are 14 residues in the CDR3. Germline CDR1 reads LNHDA; CDR2 reads SQIVND (reference sequence). Trimming took 4 bases from V and 0 from J, leaving 7 bases between them. In the original analysis: Reference gene primer amplification yielded estimated nucleated cell counts. Profiling relied on immunoSEQ multiplex PCR, and the TCRdb table lists in-frame clones only, not all of them. For V, J and clone size, that table is used; D and trimming come from the DNA. Of about 200,000 clones in the sample, 88% were seen once.

The TCR comes from a man aged 18 to 35 with active or convalescent COVID-19. The source material was peripheral blood. The chain is built from TRBV19 and TRBJ1-3, with no clear D. The CDR3 loop is CASSTSVSGNTIYF. The CDR3 coding sequence is TGTGCCAGTAGTACTTCTGTCTCTGGAAACACCATATATTTT.